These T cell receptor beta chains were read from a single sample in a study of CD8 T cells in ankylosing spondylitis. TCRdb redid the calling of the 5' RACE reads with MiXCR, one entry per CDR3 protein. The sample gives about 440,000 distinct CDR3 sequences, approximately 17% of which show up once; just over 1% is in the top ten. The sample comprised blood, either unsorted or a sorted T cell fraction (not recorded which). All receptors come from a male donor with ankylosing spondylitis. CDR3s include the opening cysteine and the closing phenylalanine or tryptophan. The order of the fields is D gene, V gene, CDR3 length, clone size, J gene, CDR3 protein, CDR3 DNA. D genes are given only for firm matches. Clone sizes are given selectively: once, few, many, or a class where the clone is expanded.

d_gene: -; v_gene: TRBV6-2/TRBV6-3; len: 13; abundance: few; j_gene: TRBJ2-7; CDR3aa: CASSYPASYEQYF; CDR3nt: TGTGCCAGCAGTTACCCCGCTTCCTACGAGCAGTACTTC
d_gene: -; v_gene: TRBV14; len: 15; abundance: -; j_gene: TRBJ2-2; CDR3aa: CASNLLGQNTGELFF; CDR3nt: TGTGCCAGCAACCTACTGGGACAGAACACCGGGGAGCTGTTTTTT
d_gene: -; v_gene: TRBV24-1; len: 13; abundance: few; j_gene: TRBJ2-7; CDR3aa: CATSDPQLGEQYF; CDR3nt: TGTGCCACCAGTGATCCTCAGCTGGGGGAGCAGTACTTC
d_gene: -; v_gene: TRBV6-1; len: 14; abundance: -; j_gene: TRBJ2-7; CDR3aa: CASRDGPGVYEQYF; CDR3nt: TGTGCCAGCAGGGACGGACCTGGGGTTTACGAGCAGTACTTC
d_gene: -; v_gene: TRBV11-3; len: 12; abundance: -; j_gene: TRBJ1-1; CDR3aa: CASSLSFTEAFF; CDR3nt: TGTGCCAGCAGCCTATCCTTCACTGAAGCTTTCTTT
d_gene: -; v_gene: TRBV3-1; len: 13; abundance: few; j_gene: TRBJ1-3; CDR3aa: CASSQDPVGTIYF; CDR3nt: TGTGCCAGCAGCCAAGATCCTGTCGGCACCATATATTTT
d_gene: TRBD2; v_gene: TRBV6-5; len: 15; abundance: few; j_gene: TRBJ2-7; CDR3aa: CASSYSHSGAYEQYF; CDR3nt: TGTGCCAGCAGTTACTCCCATAGCGGGGCCTACGAGCAGTACTTC
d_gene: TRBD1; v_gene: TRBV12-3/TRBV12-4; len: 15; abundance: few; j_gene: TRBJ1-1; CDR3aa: CASSKSGTVTEEAFF; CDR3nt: TGTGCCAGCAGTAAATCCGGGACAGTTACAGAAGAAGCTTTCTTT
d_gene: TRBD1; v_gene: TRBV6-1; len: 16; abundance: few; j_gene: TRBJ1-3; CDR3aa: CASTSPPGQGANTIYF; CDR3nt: TGTGCCAGCACCTCTCCACCGGGACAGGGGGCGAACACCATATATTTT
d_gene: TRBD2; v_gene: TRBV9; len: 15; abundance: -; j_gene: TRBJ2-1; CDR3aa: CASGGRGSSYNEQFF; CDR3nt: TGTGCCAGCGGCGGGCGGGGGAGCTCCTACAATGAGCAGTTCTTC
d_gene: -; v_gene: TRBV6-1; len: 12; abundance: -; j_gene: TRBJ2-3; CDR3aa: CASSSYSDTQYF; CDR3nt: TGTGCCAGCAGTTCCTATTCAGATACGCAGTATTTT
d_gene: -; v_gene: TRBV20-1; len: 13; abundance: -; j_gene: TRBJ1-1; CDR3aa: CSARYRANTEAFF; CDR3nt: TGCAGTGCTAGGTACAGGGCGAACACTGAAGCTTTCTTT
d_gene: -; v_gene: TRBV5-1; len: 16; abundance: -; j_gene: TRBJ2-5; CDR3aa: CASSLVGTSTQETQYF; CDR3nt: TGCGCCAGCAGCTTGGTAGGGACGTCGACCCAAGAGACCCAGTACTTC
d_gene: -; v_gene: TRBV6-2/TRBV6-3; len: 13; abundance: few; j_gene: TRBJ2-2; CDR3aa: CASTSLNTGELFF; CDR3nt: TGTGCCAGCACTTCATTGAACACCGGGGAGCTGTTTTTT
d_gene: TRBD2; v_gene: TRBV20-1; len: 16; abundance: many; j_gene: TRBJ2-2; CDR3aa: CSARASGRAGTGELFF; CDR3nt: TGCAGTGCTAGAGCTAGCGGGAGGGCGGGCACCGGGGAGCTGTTTTTT
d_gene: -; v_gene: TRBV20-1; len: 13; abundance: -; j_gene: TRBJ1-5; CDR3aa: CSAAVTSNQPQHF; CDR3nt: TGCAGTGCTGCCGTAACTAGCAATCAGCCCCAGCATTTT
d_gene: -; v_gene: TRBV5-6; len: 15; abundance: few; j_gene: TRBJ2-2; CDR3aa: CASSSKKANTGELFF; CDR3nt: TGTGCCAGCAGCAGTAAGAAGGCGAACACCGGGGAGCTGTTTTTT